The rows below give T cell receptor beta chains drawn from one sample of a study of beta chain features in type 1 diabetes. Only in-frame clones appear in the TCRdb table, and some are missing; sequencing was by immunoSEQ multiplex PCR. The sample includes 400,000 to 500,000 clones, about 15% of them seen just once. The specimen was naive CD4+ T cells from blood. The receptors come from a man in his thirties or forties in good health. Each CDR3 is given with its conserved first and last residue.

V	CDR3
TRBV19	CASSIGHEQFF
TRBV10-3	CAISEWAPEYQETQYF
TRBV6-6	CASSYQGSGTDTQYF
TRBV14	CASSQGQGSGTEAFF
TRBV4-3	CASSQDFVTMVSFF
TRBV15	CATSRGTGAYEQYF
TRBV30	CAWVGLPNTEAFF
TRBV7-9	CASSLVDRGQFF
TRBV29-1	CSVGQAGGYTF
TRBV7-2	CASSLGQGASDTQYF
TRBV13	CASSRTPAVYTF
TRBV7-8	CASSFPHTDTQYF
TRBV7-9	CASSLGFGVNTEAFF
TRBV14	CASSQTSGNPWGETQYF
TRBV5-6	CASSDGGRAQYF
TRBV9	CASSVGTSYEQFF
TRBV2	CASSEDIYEQYF
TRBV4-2	CASSQEQGHTGELFF
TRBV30	CAWSVGGSSSTDTQYF
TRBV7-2	CASSLSKNQPQHF
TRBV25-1	CASSEGGALSTDTQYF
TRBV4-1	CASSLAGGPPEQYF
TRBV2	CASLLRSGNTIYF
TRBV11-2	CASSLAPFEQYF
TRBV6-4	CASSDGPVAQYF
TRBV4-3	CASSQGESSGTYNEQFF
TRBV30	CAWSGGGYTF
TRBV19	CASTNKAGSSYNEQFF
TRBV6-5	CASSPWTGSQETQYF
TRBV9	CASSVVGLAGMSSYNEQFF
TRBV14	CASSQRDAYEQYF
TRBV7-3	CASSRWTGRTDTQYF
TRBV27	CASNGQGARSDGYTF
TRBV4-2	CASSQGGMAGGDTQYF
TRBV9	CASSAGRSGSFNEQFF
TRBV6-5	CASSYGQGGLGEQFF
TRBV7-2	CASSFGGRGETQYF
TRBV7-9	CASSLTNEQFF
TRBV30	CAWSAGRAKGGYTF
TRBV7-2	CASSLAGTRGTEQFF
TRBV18	CASSPLTGVGNEQFF
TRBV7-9	CASSLGTSGRIF
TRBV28	CALRAAARTDTQYF
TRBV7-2	CASSLVAGSGNTIYF
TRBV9	CASSVEIQGLVHEQFF
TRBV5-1	CASSLGEGPGTNVLTF
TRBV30	CAWRGTGFTETQYF
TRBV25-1	CASSEEGRYYGYTF
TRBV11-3	CASSYRQGARLHNEQFF
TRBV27	CASSLRAGVQYF
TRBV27	CASLKRLAGDNEQFF
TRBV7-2	CASSLAREGKEQFF
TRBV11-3	CASRQGLVAQETQYF
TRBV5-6	CASSLNMRQIHIYNEQFF
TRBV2	CASSASWLSSYNEQFF
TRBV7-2	CASSLAYQETQYF
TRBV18	CASSPLPGSEAEAFF
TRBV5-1	CASSTWTGGRETQYF
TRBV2	CASSEDRYGYTF